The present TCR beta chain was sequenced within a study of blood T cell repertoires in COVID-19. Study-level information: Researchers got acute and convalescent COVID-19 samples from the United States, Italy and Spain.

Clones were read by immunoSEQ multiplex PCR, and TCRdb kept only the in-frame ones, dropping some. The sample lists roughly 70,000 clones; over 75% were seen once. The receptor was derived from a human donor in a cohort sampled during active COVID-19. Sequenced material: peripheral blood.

CDR3 coding DNA: TGTGCCAGCAGCTCTCAGGGGGGCCGGAATGAGCAGTTCTTC. Translated: CASSSQGGRNEQFF. The chain couples TRBV7-2 to TRBJ2-1; D perhaps matches TRBD1 (7 bases). The CDR3 is 14 amino acids. Trimming stripped 4 bases from V and 7 bases from J, with 14 bases between. Germline assignment: CDR1 SGHTA and CDR2 FQGNSA.